The subject of this entry is one T cell receptor (beta chain). Its antigen is currently unknown. Spike-ins of synthetic TCR analog templates went into each PCR. TCRdb keeps only in-frame clones here, not all; method: immunoSEQ multiplex PCR. Altogether around 50,000 clones are present, 80% to 85% being singletons, with the ten largest covering approximately 1.7%. As to time point: pretreatment peripheral blood. This sample is part of a study of PD-L1 blockade in urothelial cancer. At the level of the study: At 6 weeks and at 3 weeks (second dose) after treatment start, blood was analyzed. The study's findings and limits: Tumor-associated clones in the blood of durable-benefit patients grew more at 3 weeks. Pretreatment blood TCR clonality under the median forecast improved survival.

The germline V gene has CDR1 MGHRA and CDR2 YSYEKL. The CDR3 contains 15 residues. J gave up 7 bases and V 1 base, and 7 bases lay outside the gene matches. V and J are TRBV4-1 and TRBJ2-3, with 8 bases identical to TRBD2. The source material was PBMCs, sampled around atezolizumab (anti-PD-L1) treatment. The clonotype was recovered from a man aged 50 to 59 with urothelial cancer. CDR3 in DNA: TGCGCCAGCAGCCAAGTGATCGGGGGGGCATATACGCAGTATTTT. Protein product: CASSQVIGGAYTQYF.